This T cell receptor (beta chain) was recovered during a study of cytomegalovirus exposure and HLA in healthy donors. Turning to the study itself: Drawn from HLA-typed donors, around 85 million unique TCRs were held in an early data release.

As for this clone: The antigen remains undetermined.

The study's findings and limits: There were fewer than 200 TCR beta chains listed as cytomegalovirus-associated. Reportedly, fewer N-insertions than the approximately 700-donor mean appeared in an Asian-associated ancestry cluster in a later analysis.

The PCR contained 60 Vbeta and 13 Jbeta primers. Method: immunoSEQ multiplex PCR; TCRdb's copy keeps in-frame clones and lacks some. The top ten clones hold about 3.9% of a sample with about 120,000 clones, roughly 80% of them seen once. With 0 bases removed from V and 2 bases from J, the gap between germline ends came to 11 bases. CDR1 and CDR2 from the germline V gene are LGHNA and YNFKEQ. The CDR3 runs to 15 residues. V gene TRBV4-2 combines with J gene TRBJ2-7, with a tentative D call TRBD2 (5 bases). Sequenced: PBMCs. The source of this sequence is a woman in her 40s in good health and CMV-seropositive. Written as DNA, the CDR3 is TGTGCCAGCAGCCAAGAGTTCCTAGCACCCTACGAGCAGTACTTC. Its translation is CASSQEFLAPYEQYF.